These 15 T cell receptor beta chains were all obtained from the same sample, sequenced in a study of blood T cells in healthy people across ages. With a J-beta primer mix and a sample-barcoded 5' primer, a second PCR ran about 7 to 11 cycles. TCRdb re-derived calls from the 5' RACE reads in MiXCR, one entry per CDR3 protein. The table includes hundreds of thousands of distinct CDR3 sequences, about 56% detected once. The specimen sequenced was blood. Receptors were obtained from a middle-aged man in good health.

As DNA, the CDR3 is TGCGCCAGCAGCTCCTCCTCTGGGGCTGGGGCCAACGTCCTGACTTTC. This translates into CASSSSSGAGANVLTF. The chain recombines TRBV5-1 with TRBJ2-6, with D uncertain. CDR3 length equals 16 residues. Germline values: CDR1 SGHRS, CDR2 YFSETQ. V was shortened by 3 bases and J by 2 bases, with 12 bases between the two germline ends.

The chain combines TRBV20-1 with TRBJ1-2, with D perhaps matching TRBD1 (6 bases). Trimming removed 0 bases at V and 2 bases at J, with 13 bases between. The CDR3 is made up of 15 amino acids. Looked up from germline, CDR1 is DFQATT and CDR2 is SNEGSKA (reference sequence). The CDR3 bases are TGCAGTGCTAGAGATACTGCACAGGGCAACTATGGCTACACCTTC. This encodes CSARDTAQGNYGYTF.

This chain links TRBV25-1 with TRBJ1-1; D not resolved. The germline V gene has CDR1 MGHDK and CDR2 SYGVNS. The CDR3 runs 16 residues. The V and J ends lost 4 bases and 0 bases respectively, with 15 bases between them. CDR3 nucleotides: TGTGCCAGCAGTGGGACCTGGTGGGAGGTGAACACTGAAGCTTTCTTT. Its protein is CASSGTWWEVNTEAFF.

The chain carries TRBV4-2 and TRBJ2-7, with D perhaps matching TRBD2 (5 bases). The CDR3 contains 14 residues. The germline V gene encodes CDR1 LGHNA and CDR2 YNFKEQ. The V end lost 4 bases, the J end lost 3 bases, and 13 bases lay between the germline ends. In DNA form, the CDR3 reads TGTGCCAGCAGCCGGACTGACTGCGGCTACGAGCAGTACTTC. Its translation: CASSRTDCGYEQYF.

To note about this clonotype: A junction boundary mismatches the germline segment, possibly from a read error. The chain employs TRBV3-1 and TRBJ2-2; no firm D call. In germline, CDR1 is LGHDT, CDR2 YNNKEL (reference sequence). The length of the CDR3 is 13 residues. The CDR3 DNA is TGTGCCGGCAGCCAAGGAAAGCCCGGGGAGCTGTTTTTT. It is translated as CAGSQGKPGELFF. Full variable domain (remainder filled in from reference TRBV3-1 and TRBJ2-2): DTAVSQTPKYLVTQMGNDKSIKCEQNLGHDTMYWYKQDSKKFLKIMFSYNNKELIINETVPNRFSPKSPDKAHLNLHINSLELGDSAVYFCAGSQGKPGELFFGEGSRLTVL.

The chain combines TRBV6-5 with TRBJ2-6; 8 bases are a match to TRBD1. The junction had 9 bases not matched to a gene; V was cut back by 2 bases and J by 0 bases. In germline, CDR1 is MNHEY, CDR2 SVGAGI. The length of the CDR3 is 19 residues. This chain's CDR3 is CASSYGPPGGISGANVLTF. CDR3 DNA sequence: TGTGCCAGCAGTTACGGTCCCCCAGGGGGCATCTCTGGGGCCAACGTCCTGACTTTC.

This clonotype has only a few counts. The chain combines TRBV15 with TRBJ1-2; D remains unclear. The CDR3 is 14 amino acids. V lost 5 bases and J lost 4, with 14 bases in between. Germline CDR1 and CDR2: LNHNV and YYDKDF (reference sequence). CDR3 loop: CATSRGVPSYGYTF. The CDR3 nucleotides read TGTGCCACCAGCCGGGGTGTGCCGTCCTATGGCTACACCTTC.

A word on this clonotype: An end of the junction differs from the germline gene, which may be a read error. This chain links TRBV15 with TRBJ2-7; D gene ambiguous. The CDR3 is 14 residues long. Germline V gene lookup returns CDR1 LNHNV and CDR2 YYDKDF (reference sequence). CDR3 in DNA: TGTACCACCAGCAGAGATCTAGTCGAGGCCGAGCAGTACTTC. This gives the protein CTTSRDLVEAEQYF. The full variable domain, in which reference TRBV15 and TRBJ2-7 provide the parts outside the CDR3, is DAMVIQNPRYQVTQFGKPVTLSCSQTLNHNVMYWYQQKSSQAPKLLFHYYDKDFNNEADTPDNFQSRRPNTSFCFLDIRSPGLGDTAMYLCTTSRDLVEAEQYFGPGTRLTVT.

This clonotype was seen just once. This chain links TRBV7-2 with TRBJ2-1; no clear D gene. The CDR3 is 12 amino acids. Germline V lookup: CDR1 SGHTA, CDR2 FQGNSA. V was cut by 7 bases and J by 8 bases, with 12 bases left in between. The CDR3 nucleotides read TGTGCCAGCATCCCGCGCGTGGATGAGCAGTTCTTC. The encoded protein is CASIPRVDEQFF.

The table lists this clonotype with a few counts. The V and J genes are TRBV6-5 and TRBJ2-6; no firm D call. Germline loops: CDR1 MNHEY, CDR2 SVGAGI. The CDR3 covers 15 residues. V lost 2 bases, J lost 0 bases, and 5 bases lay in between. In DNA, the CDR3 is TGTGCCAGCAGTTACGGAGACTCTGGGGCCAACGTCCTGACTTTC. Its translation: CASSYGDSGANVLTF.

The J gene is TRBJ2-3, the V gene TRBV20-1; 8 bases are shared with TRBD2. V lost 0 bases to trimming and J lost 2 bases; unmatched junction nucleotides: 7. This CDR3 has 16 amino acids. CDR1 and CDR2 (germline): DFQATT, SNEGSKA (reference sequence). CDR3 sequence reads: CSAREGAGGVTDTQYF. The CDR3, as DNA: TGCAGTGCTAGAGAGGGGGCGGGGGGCGTCACAGATACGCAGTATTTT.

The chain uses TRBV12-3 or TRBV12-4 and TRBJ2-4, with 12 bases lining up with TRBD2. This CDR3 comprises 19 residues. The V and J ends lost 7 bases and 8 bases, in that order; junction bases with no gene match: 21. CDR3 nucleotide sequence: TGTGCCAGCACCCCGGCCTCAACCGGACTAGCGGGGTCTGGGGACATTCAGTACTTC. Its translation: CASTPASTGLAGSGDIQYF.

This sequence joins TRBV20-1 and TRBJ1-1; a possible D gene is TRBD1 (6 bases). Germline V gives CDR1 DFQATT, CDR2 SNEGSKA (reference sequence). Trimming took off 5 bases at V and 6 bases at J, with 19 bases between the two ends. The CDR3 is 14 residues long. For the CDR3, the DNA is TGCAGTGCTGGGGGGCCGCGAGGGTTCGCTGAAGCTTTCTTT. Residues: CSAGGPRGFAEAFF.

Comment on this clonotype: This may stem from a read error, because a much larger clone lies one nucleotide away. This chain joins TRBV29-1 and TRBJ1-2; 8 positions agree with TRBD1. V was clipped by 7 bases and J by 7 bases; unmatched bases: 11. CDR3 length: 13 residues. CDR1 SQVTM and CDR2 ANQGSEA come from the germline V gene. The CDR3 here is CSAQGARDCGYTF. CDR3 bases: TGCAGCGCCCAGGGGGCGCGTGACTGTGGCTACACCTTC.

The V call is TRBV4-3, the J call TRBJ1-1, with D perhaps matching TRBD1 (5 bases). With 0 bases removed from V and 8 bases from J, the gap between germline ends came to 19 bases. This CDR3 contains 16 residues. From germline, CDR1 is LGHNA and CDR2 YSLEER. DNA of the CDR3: TGCGCCAGCAGCCAAGAATGGGGCCTGGTGGCGAAGGAAGCTTTCTTT. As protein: CASSQEWGLVAKEAFF.